This T cell receptor (beta chain) was profiled in a study of CD8 T cells in Susac syndrome. A single count supports this clonotype. With random hexamers, about 0.5 to 1 ug RNA was reverse transcribed. The amplification used immunoSEQ multiplex PCR on TCR beta CDR3; it spanned 54 Vbeta and 13 Jbeta. TCRdb reanalysed the immunoSEQ multiplex PCR reads using MiXCR and keeps one entry per CDR3 protein. The repertoire includes approximately 150,000 distinct CDR3 sequences, around 95% of them detected once, and about 0.08% sits in the top ten. As judged by recently defined diagnostic criteria, patients with Susac syndrome had definite or probable disease. The specimen was CD4+ T cells from PBMCs. This clonotype was obtained from a human donor with Susac syndrome.

The CDR3 nucleotides read TGTGCCACCAGCACATTAATCTGGGACTGGGTATACTACGAGCAGTACTTC. It specifies CATSTLIWDWVYYEQYF. The chain combines TRBV15 with TRBJ2-7, with D possibly being TRBD2 (6 bases). Deletions cut 4 bases from V and 3 bases from J, with 22 bases between. The CDR3 has 17 amino acids. The V gene's germline CDR1 is LNHNV and CDR2 YYDKDF (reference sequence).